This T cell receptor beta chain stems from a study of cytomegalovirus exposure and HLA in healthy donors. Germline V gene lookup returns CDR1 SEHNR and CDR2 FQNEAQ (reference sequence). The germline V and J ends were trimmed by 5 bases and 0 bases, with 14 bases remaining between them. This CDR3 is built from 15 residues. PCR involved 60 Vbeta and 13 Jbeta primers. TCRdb's copy holds only in-frame clones and misses some; the assay was immunoSEQ multiplex PCR. The table shows 85,000 to 120,000 clones, with roughly 82% occurring only once. This clone came up a few times. Its target is unknown. Study outcomes and limitations: Earlier analysis found most TCR beta V segments productive about 87% or about 30% of the time. Researchers reported that a few CMV-associated chains were confirmed in vitro as CMV antigen-specific. Relative to the approximately 670-donor mean, N-insertions were reportedly fewer in an Asian-associated ancestry cluster in a later analysis.

The sequenced sample was PBMCs. The chain couples TRBV7-9 to TRBJ2-7, with D possibly matching TRBD1 (6 bases). This clonotype originated in a male donor in good health and CMV-seropositive. CDR3 protein: CASSPLQGSSYEQYF. In DNA form, the CDR3 reads TGTGCCAGCAGCCCTCTACAGGGATCCTCCTACGAGCAGTACTTC.